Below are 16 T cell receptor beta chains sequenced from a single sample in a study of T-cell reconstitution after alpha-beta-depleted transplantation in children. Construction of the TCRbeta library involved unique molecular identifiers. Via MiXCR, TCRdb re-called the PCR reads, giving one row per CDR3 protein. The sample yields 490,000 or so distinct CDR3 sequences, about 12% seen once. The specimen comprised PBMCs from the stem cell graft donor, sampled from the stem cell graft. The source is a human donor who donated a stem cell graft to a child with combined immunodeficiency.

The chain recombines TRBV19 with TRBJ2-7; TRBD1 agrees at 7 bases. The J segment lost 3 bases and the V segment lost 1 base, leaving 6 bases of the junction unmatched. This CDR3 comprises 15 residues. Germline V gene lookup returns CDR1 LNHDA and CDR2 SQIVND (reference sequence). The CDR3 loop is CASSIGTGPFYEQYF. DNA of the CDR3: TGTGCCAGTAGTATAGGGACAGGTCCTTTCTACGAGCAGTACTTC.

The CDR3 bases are TGTGCCAGCAGTGAGGGGACACTAGTAGGAGAGACCCAGTACTTC. It is translated as CASSEGTLVGETQYF. The chain carries TRBV27 and TRBJ2-5, with D tentatively TRBD1 (6 bases). Germline CDR1 MNHEY, CDR2 SMNVEV (reference sequence). Trimming took 5 bases from V and 4 from J, leaving 17 bases between them. CDR3 length: 15 amino acids.

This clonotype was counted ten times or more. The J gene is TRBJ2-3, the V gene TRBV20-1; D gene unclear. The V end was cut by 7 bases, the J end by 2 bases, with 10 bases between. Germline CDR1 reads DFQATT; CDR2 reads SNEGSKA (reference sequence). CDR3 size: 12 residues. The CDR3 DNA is TGCAGTGACGGTAGCTTCACAGATACGCAGTATTTT. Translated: CSDGSFTDTQYF.

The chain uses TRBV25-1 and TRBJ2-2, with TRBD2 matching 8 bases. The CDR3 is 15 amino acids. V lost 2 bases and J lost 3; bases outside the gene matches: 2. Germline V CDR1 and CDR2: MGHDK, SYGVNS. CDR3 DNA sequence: TGTGCCAGCAGTGAAGGGCGGGGGGACACCGGGGAGCTGTTTTTT. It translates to CASSEGRGDTGELFF.

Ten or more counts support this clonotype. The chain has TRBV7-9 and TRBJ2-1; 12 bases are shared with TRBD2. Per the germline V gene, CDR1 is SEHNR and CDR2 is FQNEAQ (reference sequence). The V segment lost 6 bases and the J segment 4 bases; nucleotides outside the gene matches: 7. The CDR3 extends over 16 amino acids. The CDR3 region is CASSNLAGGQYNEQFF. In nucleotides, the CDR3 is TGTGCCAGCAGTAATCTAGCGGGGGGGCAGTACAATGAGCAGTTCTTC.

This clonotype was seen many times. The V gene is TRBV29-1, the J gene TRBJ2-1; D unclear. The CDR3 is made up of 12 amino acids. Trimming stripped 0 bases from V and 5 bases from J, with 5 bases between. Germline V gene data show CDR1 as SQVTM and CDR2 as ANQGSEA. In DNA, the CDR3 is TGCAGCGTTGAAGATCGTCACAATGAGCAGTTCTTC. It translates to CSVEDRHNEQFF.

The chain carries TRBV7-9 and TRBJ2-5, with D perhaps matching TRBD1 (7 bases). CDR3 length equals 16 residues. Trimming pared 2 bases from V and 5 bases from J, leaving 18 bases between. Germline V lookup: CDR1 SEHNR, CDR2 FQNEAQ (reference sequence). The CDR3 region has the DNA TGTGCCAGCAGCTTACCCCGGGGGACAGAGACTGAGACCCAGTACTTC. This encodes CASSLPRGTETETQYF. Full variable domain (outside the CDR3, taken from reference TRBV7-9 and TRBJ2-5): DTGVSQNPRHKITKRGQNVTFRCDPISEHNRLYWYRQTLGQGPEFLTYFQNEAQLEKSRLLSDRFSAERPKGSFSTLEIQRTEQGDSAMYLCASSLPRGTETETQYFGPGTRLLVL.

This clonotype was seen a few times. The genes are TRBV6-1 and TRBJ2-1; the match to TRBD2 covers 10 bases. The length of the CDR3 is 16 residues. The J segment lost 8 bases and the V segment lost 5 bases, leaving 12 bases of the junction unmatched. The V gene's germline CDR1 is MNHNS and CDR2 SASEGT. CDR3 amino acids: CASSPQLAGVGDEQFF. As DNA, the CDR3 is TGTGCCAGCAGTCCCCAGCTAGCGGGAGTCGGGGATGAGCAGTTCTTC.

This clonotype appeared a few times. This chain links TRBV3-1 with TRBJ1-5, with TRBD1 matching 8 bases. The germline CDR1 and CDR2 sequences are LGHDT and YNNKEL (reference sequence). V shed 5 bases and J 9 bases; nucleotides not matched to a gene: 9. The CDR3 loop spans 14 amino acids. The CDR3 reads CASSLGQDARPQHF. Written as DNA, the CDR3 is TGTGCCAGCAGCTTGGGACAGGACGCAAGGCCCCAGCATTTT.

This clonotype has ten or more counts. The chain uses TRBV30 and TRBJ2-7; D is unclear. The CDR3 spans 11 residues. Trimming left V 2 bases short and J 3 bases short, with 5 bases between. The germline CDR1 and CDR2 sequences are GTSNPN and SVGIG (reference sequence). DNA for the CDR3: TGTGCCTGGAGTTTAGACTACGAGCAGTACTTC. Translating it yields CAWSLDYEQYF. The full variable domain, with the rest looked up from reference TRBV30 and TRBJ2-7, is SQTIHQWPATLVQPVGSPLSLECTVEGTSNPNLYWYRQAAGRGLQLLFYSVGIGQISSEVPQNLSASRPQDRQFILSSKKLLLSDSGFYLCAWSLDYEQYFGPGTRLTVT.

In DNA form, the CDR3 reads TGTGCCTCCTTAGCGGGAGGACCCTACAATGAGCAGTTCTTC. Translating gives CASLAGGPYNEQFF. The gene calls are TRBV30 and TRBJ2-1; 10 nucleotides align to TRBD2. This CDR3 comprises 14 residues. The J segment lost 2 bases and the V segment lost 7 bases, leaving 5 bases of the junction unmatched. CDR1 and CDR2 (germline): GTSNPN, SVGIG (reference sequence).

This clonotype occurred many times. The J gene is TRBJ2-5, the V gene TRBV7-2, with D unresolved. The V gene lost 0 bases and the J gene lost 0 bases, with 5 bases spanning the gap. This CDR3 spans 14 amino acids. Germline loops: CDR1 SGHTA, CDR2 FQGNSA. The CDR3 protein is CASSLAGHQETQYF. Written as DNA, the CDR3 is TGTGCCAGCAGCTTAGCTGGCCACCAAGAGACCCAGTACTTC.

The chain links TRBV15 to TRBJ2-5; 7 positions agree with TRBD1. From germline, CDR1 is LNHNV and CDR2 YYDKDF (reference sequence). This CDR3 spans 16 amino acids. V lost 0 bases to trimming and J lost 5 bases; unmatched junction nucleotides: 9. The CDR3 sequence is CATSRDNVRGSETQYF. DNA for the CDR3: TGTGCCACCAGCAGAGATAACGTCAGGGGGAGTGAGACCCAGTACTTC.

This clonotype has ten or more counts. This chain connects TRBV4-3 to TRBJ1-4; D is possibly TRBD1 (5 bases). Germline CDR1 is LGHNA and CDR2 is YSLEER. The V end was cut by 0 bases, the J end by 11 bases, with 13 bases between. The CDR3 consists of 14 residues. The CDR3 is CASSQEAGLRKLFF. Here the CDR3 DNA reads TGCGCCAGCAGCCAAGAAGCGGGACTACGGAAACTGTTTTTT.

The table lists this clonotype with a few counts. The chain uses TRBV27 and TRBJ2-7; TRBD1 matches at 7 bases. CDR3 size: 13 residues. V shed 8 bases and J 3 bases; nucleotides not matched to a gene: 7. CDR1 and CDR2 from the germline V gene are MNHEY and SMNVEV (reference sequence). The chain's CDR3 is CASRGQTYYEQYF. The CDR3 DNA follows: TGTGCCAGCCGGGGACAGACCTACTACGAGCAGTACTTC.

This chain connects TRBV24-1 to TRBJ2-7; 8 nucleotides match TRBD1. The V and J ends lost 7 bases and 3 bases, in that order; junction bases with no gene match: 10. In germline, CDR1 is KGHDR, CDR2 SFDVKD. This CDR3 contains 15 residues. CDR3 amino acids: CATRDRDRYFYEQYF. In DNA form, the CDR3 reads TGTGCCACCAGGGACAGGGATCGATATTTCTACGAGCAGTACTTC.